Presented here are 10 T cell receptor beta chains from one specimen sequenced in a study of blood T cell repertoires in COVID-19. Using immunoSEQ multiplex PCR, the repertoire was profiled, and TCRdb retains in-frame clones only, with some absent. Seen here are more than 55,000 clones, 80% to 90% observed once, and the top ten hold about a sixth. Specimen: peripheral blood. The receptors originated from a woman in her sixties with COVID-19, enrolled during active disease.

The CDR3 here is CASSIGPGTDTQYF. The CDR3 nucleotides are TGTGCCAGTAGTATTGGTCCGGGGACAGATACGCAGTATTTT. The rearrangement uses TRBV19 and TRBJ2-3, with D possibly being TRBD2 (5 bases). V was cut by 3 bases and J by 3 bases, with 10 bases left in between. The germline V gene has CDR1 LNHDA and CDR2 SQIVND (reference sequence). The CDR3 runs to 14 residues.

The rearrangement links TRBV10-3 to TRBJ2-5, with no clear D. Germline CDR1 ENHRY, CDR2 SYGVKD. This CDR3 region has 13 residues. V shed 4 bases and J shed 5 bases, with 11 bases lying between them. CDR3 residues: CAISAGPGETQYF. CDR3 coding DNA: TGTGCCATCAGTGCGGGTCCCGGGGAGACCCAGTACTTC.

The rearrangement joins TRBV29-1 to TRBJ1-1; D unresolved. The germline V gene has CDR1 SQVTM and CDR2 ANQGSEA. Trimming shortened V by 4 bases and J by 0 bases, and 6 bases separated the two germline ends. The CDR3 is 12 amino acids. The DNA for the CDR3 is TGCAGCGTTGGGCATATGAACACTGAAGCTTTCTTT. Residues: CSVGHMNTEAFF.

The chain carries TRBV5-1 and TRBJ2-1; 11 nucleotides match TRBD2. The CDR3 runs 14 residues. With 5 bases clipped from V and 10 bases from J, the junction kept 8 bases outside the gene matches. The germline V gene has CDR1 SGHRS and CDR2 YFSETQ. As DNA, the CDR3 is TGCGCCAGCAGGCCGGGACTAGCGGTTGGGGAGCAGTTCTTC. Residues: CASRPGLAVGEQFF.

The chain recombines TRBV11-2 with TRBJ2-6, with 9 bases lining up with TRBD1. The CDR3 is 18 residues long. Trimming removed 4 bases from V and 0 bases from J; junction bases left unmatched: 7. CDR1 and CDR2 (germline): SGHAT, FQNNGV. Written as DNA, the CDR3 is TGTGCCAGCAGCTCACACAGGGGGCCTCCCTCTGGGGCCAACGTCCTGACTTTC. Amino acid sequence: CASSSHRGPPSGANVLTF.

This rearrangement joins TRBV19 to TRBJ2-1; possibly TRBD1 for D (6 bases). Germline V gene sequence: CDR1 LNHDA, CDR2 SQIVND (reference sequence). V was pared by 4 bases and J by 7 bases, with 8 bases between. The CDR3 extends over 12 amino acids. In nucleotides, the CDR3 is TGTGCCAGTAGTAGACAGGTAAATGAGCAGTTCTTC. It yields the protein CASSRQVNEQFF.

V and J are TRBV6-5 and TRBJ2-5; no clear D gene. Germline CDR1 and CDR2: MNHEY and SVGAGI. The CDR3 runs 11 residues. Trimming shortened V by 2 bases and J by 7 bases, and 5 bases separated the two germline ends. The CDR3 sequence: CASSYLGTQYF. For the CDR3, the DNA is TGTGCCAGCAGTTACCTCGGGACCCAGTACTTC.

The rearrangement joins TRBV2 to TRBJ1-3, with D tentatively TRBD1 (6 bases). This CDR3 comprises 16 residues. V was pared by 4 bases and J by 2 bases, with 15 bases between. CDR1 SNHLY and CDR2 FYNNEI come from the germline V gene. CDR3 in amino acids: CASSAQGSPPGNTIYF. The CDR3 region has the DNA TGTGCCAGCAGTGCCCAGGGGTCCCCCCCTGGAAACACCATATATTTT.

This chain joins TRBV7-2 and TRBJ2-1; the match to TRBD2 covers 10 bases. V shed 1 base and J 7 bases; nucleotides not matched to a gene: 4. Germline-derived CDR1 and CDR2 are SGHTA and FQGNSA. The CDR3 runs to 15 residues. The CDR3 DNA is TGTGCCAGCAGCTTAGGAGCGGGAGGGCAGAATGAGCAGTTCTTC. It translates to CASSLGAGGQNEQFF. Full variable domain (outside the CDR3, taken from reference TRBV7-2 and TRBJ2-1): GAGVSQSPSNKVTEKGKDVELRCDPISGHTALYWYRQSLGQGLEFLIYFQGNSAPDKSGLPSDRFSAERTGGSVSTLTIQRTQQEDSAVYLCASSLGAGGQNEQFFGPGTRLTVL.

This clone was recorded once. The chain combines TRBV5-1 with TRBJ2-1, with TRBD1 identical over 12 bases. Germline-derived CDR1 and CDR2 are SGHRS and YFSETQ. V lost 2 bases to trimming and J lost 8 bases; unmatched junction nucleotides: 5. The CDR3 is 15 residues long. Here the CDR3 reads CASSFRDRGLYEQFF. CDR3 DNA sequence: TGCGCCAGCAGCTTCCGGGACAGGGGGCTGTATGAGCAGTTCTTC. The variable domain in full, completed from reference TRBV5-1 and TRBJ2-1, reads KAGVTQTPRYLIKTRGQQVTLSCSPISGHRSVSWYQQTPGQGLQFLFEYFSETQRNKGNFPGRFSGRQFSNSRSEMNVSTLELGDSALYLCASSFRDRGLYEQFFGPGTRLTVL.